This note documents a single T cell receptor (beta chain) sequence. The antigen is undetermined. Trimming left V 6 bases short and J 2 bases short, with 14 bases between. The CDR3 is made up of 15 amino acids. Germline loops: CDR1 SNHLY, CDR2 FYNNEI. Extracted from the samples, RNA was reverse transcribed into cDNA to serve as the sequencing template. Using immunoSEQ multiplex PCR, the repertoire was profiled, and TCRdb retains in-frame clones only, with some absent. Among roughly 150,000 clones listed, about 54% were seen once. This sample is drawn from a study of CD8+ T cells in alopecia areata. Study findings and constraints: In lesional scalp, particularly from alopecia totalis/universalis, clonality was higher than in normal scalp.

What was sequenced was CD4+ T cells sorted from blood. This sequence was found in a human donor in good health. The V gene is TRBV2, the J gene TRBJ1-5; no firm D call. The DNA for the CDR3 is TGTGCCAGCAGAAGCGATATGCTGGGCAATCAGCCCCAGCATTTT. Protein: CASRSDMLGNQPQHF.